This section outlines one T cell receptor beta chain sequence together with its context. This sample was included in a study of blood T cell repertoires in COVID-19. Across the whole study: From the United States, Italy and Spain came samples of acute and convalescent COVID-19.

Original processing notes: Using reference gene primer amplification, nucleated cell counts were estimated. Profiling relied on immunoSEQ multiplex PCR, and the TCRdb table lists in-frame clones only, not all of them. V and J calls and clone size are as listed in that table; D and trimming were resolved from the DNA. The data contain 200,000 to 250,000 clones, 75% to 90% of them singletons. Individuals drawn from about 26 US areas were about 18 to 90 years old. Cohort placement rested on clinical history that participants reported themselves. Germline lookup yields CDR1 MNHEY and CDR2 SMNVEV (reference sequence). Trimming stripped 6 bases from V and 8 bases from J, with 16 bases between. This CDR3 has 14 residues.

The sample comprised PBMCs or T cells enriched from blood (not recorded which). V gene TRBV27 combines with J gene TRBJ1-4; D is possibly TRBD1 (5 bases). This TCR was recovered from a woman younger than 35 in a cohort exposed to, infected with or recovered from COVID-19 (not recorded which). DNA for the CDR3: TGTGCCAGCAGCCCCGGGACTGCGGGGGAAAAACTGTTTTTT. It is translated as CASSPGTAGEKLFF.